This T cell receptor beta chain is from a study of T cell responses to AZD1222 COVID-19 vaccine. Clones were sequenced by immunoSEQ multiplex PCR, and TCRdb holds only the in-frame ones, with some missing. The table has about 150,000 clones, about 92% seen once; the top ten hold around 1.9%. The CDR3 totals 13 residues. The V gene end was trimmed by 7 bases and the J gene end by 7 bases; junction bases not matched to a gene: 6. Germline V lookup: CDR1 SNHLY, CDR2 FYNNEI. Study outcomes and limitations: Donors, mostly white British, included more females; clonal diversity was possibly underestimated. Distributed over spike, vaccine-associated CD4 TCRs predominated at 160-218 and 743-854. Sampling that yielded the repertoires occurred only after the peak T cell response. Nearly half of the spike-specific TCRs reportedly recognize variant regions that carry no mutations.

For this clone: Its antigen is as yet unknown.

This specimen consisted of peripheral blood, obtained on day 0 of AZD1222 vaccination. The clonotype was recovered from an adult in good health. The chain joins TRBV2 to TRBJ2-2; 7 nucleotides agree with TRBD2. The CDR3 DNA reads as TGTGCCAGCAACCCTAAGCGGGGCGGGGAGCTGTTTTTT. This codes for CASNPKRGGELFF. The full variable domain, in which reference TRBV2 and TRBJ2-2 provide the parts outside the CDR3, is EPEVTQTPSHQVTQMGQEVILRCVPISNHLYFYWYRQILGQKVEFLVSFYNNEISEKSEIFDDQFSVERPDGSNFTLKIRSTKLEDSAMYFCASNPKRGGELFFGEGSRLTVL.